The 26 T cell receptor beta chains given below trace back to one sample, sequenced in a study of blood T cell repertoires in COVID-19. Generated by immunoSEQ multiplex PCR, the TCRdb table keeps only in-frame clones and is missing some. The top ten clones hold about 10% of a sample with a few hundred thousand clones, more than 70% of them seen once. Material: peripheral blood. The receptors derive from a woman aged 25 to 39 with COVID-19, enrolled during active disease.

The chain employs TRBV27 and TRBJ1-4, with 8 bases that match TRBD1. V trimming: 1 base; J trimming: 6 bases; junction bases outside the gene matches: 4. The germline V gene has CDR1 MNHEY and CDR2 SMNVEV (reference sequence). This CDR3 contains 15 residues. This CDR3 is CASSLWSRGHEKLFF. As DNA, the CDR3 is TGTGCCAGCAGTTTATGGTCCAGGGGGCATGAAAAACTGTTTTTT.

The rearrangement uses TRBV15 and TRBJ1-5; D is possibly TRBD1 (6 bases). There are 15 residues in the CDR3. V lost 3 bases and J lost 4, with 13 bases in between. In germline, CDR1 is LNHNV, CDR2 YYDKDF (reference sequence). The CDR3 nucleotides are TGTGCCACCAGCAGCGGACAGACGAATAATCAGCCCCAGCATTTT. It specifies CATSSGQTNNQPQHF.

This clone was seen just once. This chain uses TRBV9 with TRBJ2-7, with 12 bases identical to TRBD2. The CDR3 loop spans 17 amino acids. V lost 3 bases, J lost 5 bases, and 12 bases stayed unmatched. Germline lookup yields CDR1 SGDLS and CDR2 YYNGEE. Here the CDR3 reads CASSASITTSGSDEQYF. In DNA, the CDR3 is TGTGCCAGCAGCGCCAGCATTACGACTAGCGGGAGCGACGAGCAGTACTTC. The whole variable domain, remainder taken from reference TRBV9 and TRBJ2-7, is DSGVTQTPKHLITATGQRVTLRCSPRSGDLSVYWYQQSLDQGLQFLIQYYNGEERAKGNILERFSAQQFPDLHSELNLSSLELGDSALYFCASSASITTSGSDEQYFGPGTRLTVT.

This clone was detected a few times. The chain recombines TRBV4-1 with TRBJ2-7, with 7 bases matching TRBD2. This CDR3 contains 13 residues. The V gene end was trimmed by 4 bases and the J gene end by 5 bases; junction bases not matched to a gene: 5. CDR1 is MGHRA, CDR2 YSYEKL, per germline. This CDR3 is CASSPLGGNEQYF. For the CDR3, the DNA is TGCGCCAGCAGCCCCCTGGGAGGGAACGAGCAGTACTTC.

The CDR3 reads CSVVPGQGLNTEAFF. The CDR3 region has the DNA TGCAGCGTGGTCCCGGGACAGGGGTTAAACACTGAAGCTTTCTTT. The chain links TRBV29-1 to TRBJ1-1; 10 bases match TRBD1. CDR1 is SQVTM and CDR2 is ANQGSEA in the germline V gene. V shed 6 bases, J shed 2 bases, and the junction held 9 bases outside the gene matches. This CDR3 has 15 amino acids.

The CDR3 DNA follows: TGTGCCTGGAGTGGGGCGGGAGGGGCCTACGAGCAGTACTTC. Translation gives CAWSGAGGAYEQYF. This chain uses TRBV30 with TRBJ2-7, with 9 bases identical to TRBD2. V shed 1 base, J shed 2 bases, and the junction held 3 bases outside the gene matches. CDR3 length: 14 residues. CDR1 GTSNPN and CDR2 SVGIG come from the germline V gene (reference sequence).

The table lists this clone with a count of one. The chain couples TRBV7-2 to TRBJ1-3; D possibly corresponds to TRBD1 (6 bases). CDR1 is SGHTA and CDR2 is FQGNSA in the germline V gene. V lost 5 bases, J lost 3 bases, and 14 bases lay in between. The CDR3 sequence is 15 residues long. CDR3 coding DNA: TGTGCCAGCAGCCCCTATACAGGGTATGGAAACACCATATATTTT. Residues: CASSPYTGYGNTIYF. Supplemented by reference TRBV7-2 and TRBJ1-3, the full variable domain reads GAGVSQSPSNKVTEKGKDVELRCDPISGHTALYWYRQSLGQGLEFLIYFQGNSAPDKSGLPSDRFSAERTGGSVSTLTIQRTQQEDSAVYLCASSPYTGYGNTIYFGEGSWLTVV.

The chain couples TRBV2 to TRBJ1-2; a possible D gene is TRBD1 (5 bases). This CDR3 spans 15 amino acids. Germline loops: CDR1 SNHLY, CDR2 FYNNEI. V dropped 8 bases and J dropped 4 bases, with 20 bases sitting between them. The CDR3 nucleotides are TGTGCCAGCGTGGGGGGGATCGGACCTCTCTATGGCTACACCTTC. It codes for CASVGGIGPLYGYTF.

The chain recombines TRBV30 with TRBJ2-7, with 11 bases identical to TRBD1. V was pared by 2 bases and J by 4 bases, with 4 bases of the junction left unmatched. Germline V gene sequence: CDR1 GTSNPN, CDR2 SVGIG (reference sequence). CDR3 length equals 14 residues. In nucleotides, the CDR3 is TGTGCCTGGAGTACCGGGACAGGGGGATACGAGCAGTACTTC. It is translated as CAWSTGTGGYEQYF.

CDR3 amino acids: CATRDRPGLAGVTEETQYF. The CDR3 DNA sequence: TGTGCCACCAGAGACAGACCGGGACTAGCGGGAGTGACGGAGGAGACCCAGTACTTC. V usage is TRBV15 and J usage is TRBJ2-5; 14 bases line up with TRBD2. After removal of 6 bases from V and 5 bases from J, the junction contained 17 bases not matched to a gene. The CDR3 has 19 amino acids. Looked up from germline, CDR1 is LNHNV and CDR2 is YYDKDF (reference sequence).

This rearrangement joins TRBV24-1 to TRBJ2-1, with 9 bases matching TRBD2. The CDR3 runs 16 residues. The germline V gene has CDR1 KGHDR and CDR2 SFDVKD. V lost 0 bases and J lost 5; bases outside the gene matches: 4. The CDR3 reads CATSDLRGRAHNEQFF. CDR3 bases: TGTGCCACCAGTGATTTGCGCGGGAGGGCCCACAATGAGCAGTTCTTC.

The chain uses TRBV5-1 and TRBJ2-1, with 10 bases lining up with TRBD2. Germline assignment: CDR1 SGHRS and CDR2 YFSETQ. After removal of 1 base from V and 5 bases from J, the junction contained 3 bases not matched to a gene. The CDR3 consists of 15 residues. Here the CDR3 reads CASSLSLAGDNEQFF. The CDR3 nucleotides read TGCGCCAGCAGCTTGAGCCTAGCGGGAGACAATGAGCAGTTCTTC.

V and J are TRBV30 and TRBJ2-2; TRBD2 might be the D (6 bases). This CDR3 spans 15 amino acids. Per the germline V gene, CDR1 is GTSNPN and CDR2 is SVGIG (reference sequence). Trimming took 7 bases from V and 6 from J, leaving 21 bases between them. The CDR3 bases are TGTGCCTTACTAGACGCCGGGGGAATTCCCGGGGAGCTGTTTTTT. The encoded protein is CALLDAGGIPGELFF.

The chain couples TRBV15 to TRBJ2-7; D ambiguous. The CDR3 extends over 14 amino acids. The ends were cut back, 3 bases at V and 0 bases at J, with 9 bases in the middle. Per germline, CDR1 LNHNV and CDR2 YYDKDF (reference sequence). CDR3: CATSSLAYSYEQYF. As DNA, the CDR3 is TGTGCCACCAGCAGTCTCGCCTACTCCTACGAGCAGTACTTC.

CDR3 DNA: TGTGCCAGCAGTGTCATTGCAGGTCCGAACACCGGGGAGCTGTTTTTT. Amino acids: CASSVIAGPNTGELFF. This rearrangement joins TRBV28 to TRBJ2-2, with D hard to call. The CDR3 consists of 16 residues. CDR1 is MDHEN, CDR2 SYDVKM, per germline. V dropped 5 bases and J dropped 0 bases, with 13 bases sitting between them.

This clone was observed once. The gene calls are TRBV30 and TRBJ2-1; a weak D match, TRBD2 (5 bases). This CDR3 region has 12 residues. V gave up 1 base and J gave up 8 bases, with 9 bases separating them. From germline, CDR1 is GTSNPN and CDR2 SVGIG (reference sequence). The CDR3 protein is CAWSDLGDEQFF. DNA for the CDR3: TGTGCCTGGAGTGACCTCGGGGATGAGCAGTTCTTC.

This clone has a handful of counts. This chain joins TRBV10-1 and TRBJ2-7; D may be TRBD2 (6 bases). Trimming pared 5 bases from V and 4 bases from J, leaving 9 bases between. The germline CDR1 and CDR2 sequences are WNHNN and SYGVQD (reference sequence). This CDR3 has 12 amino acids. The CDR3 DNA reads as TGCGCCAGCAGTTCTAGCGCGTACGAGCAGTACTTC. This translates into CASSSSAYEQYF.

The genes are TRBV28 and TRBJ1-4, with 10 bases matching TRBD1. Germline CDR1 is MDHEN and CDR2 is SYDVKM. This CDR3 has 15 residues. The junction had 8 bases not matched to a gene; V was cut back by 6 bases and J by 7 bases. The CDR3 region has the DNA TGTGCCAGCAGGAATTCCGGGACAGGGGTTGAAAAACTGTTTTTT. Protein sequence: CASRNSGTGVEKLFF.

The CDR3 reads CASSLFGRIDTGELFF. Here the CDR3 DNA reads TGTGCCAGCAGTTTATTCGGGAGGATCGACACCGGGGAGCTGTTTTTT. This rearrangement joins TRBV27 to TRBJ2-2, with 7 bases fitting TRBD2. The CDR3 loop spans 16 amino acids. V was pared by 1 base and J by 3 bases, with 5 bases of the junction left unmatched. Germline CDR1 is MNHEY and CDR2 is SMNVEV (reference sequence).

The chain carries TRBV5-1 and TRBJ1-1; 9 nucleotides match TRBD1. Germline V lookup: CDR1 SGHRS, CDR2 YFSETQ. This CDR3 contains 14 residues. After removal of 0 bases from V and 5 bases from J, the junction contained 2 bases not matched to a gene. In DNA, the CDR3 is TGCGCCAGCAGCTTGGACAGGGGGCTAACTGAAGCTTTCTTT. Protein product: CASSLDRGLTEAFF.

The CDR3 reads CAWSPDRGANYGYTF. CDR3 nucleotides: TGTGCCTGGAGTCCAGACAGGGGAGCTAACTATGGCTACACCTTC. This chain links TRBV30 with TRBJ1-2; 8 bases are shared with TRBD1. Trimming cost V 2 bases and J 0 bases; bases outside gene matches: 5. Per germline, CDR1 GTSNPN and CDR2 SVGIG (reference sequence). The CDR3 consists of 15 residues.

The rearrangement joins TRBV7-9 to TRBJ1-2; D not resolved. V lost 2 bases and J lost 6, with 4 bases in between. The CDR3 has 11 residues. Germline lookup yields CDR1 SEHNR and CDR2 FQNEAQ (reference sequence). CDR3 bases: TGTGCCAGCAGCTTATCTCATGGCTACACCTTC. Its protein is CASSLSHGYTF. Together with reference TRBV7-9 and TRBJ1-2, the CDR3 gives the full variable domain: DTGVSQNPRHKITKRGQNVTFRCDPISEHNRLYWYRQTLGQGPEFLTYFQNEAQLEKSRLLSDRFSAERPKGSFSTLEIQRTEQGDSAMYLCASSLSHGYTFGSGTRLTVV.

This chain links TRBV24-1 with TRBJ2-7; 14 positions agree with TRBD2. The ends lost 5 bases at V and 3 bases at J; junction bases unmatched: 5. The CDR3 spans 16 residues. CDR1 and CDR2 from the germline V gene are KGHDR and SFDVKD. The CDR3 DNA follows: TGTGCCACCAGTGGACTAGCGGGAGGGGGGGACTACGAGCAGTACTTC. Its translation is CATSGLAGGGDYEQYF.

The rearrangement uses TRBV7-9 and TRBJ2-2; 9 bases agree with TRBD2. V shed 3 bases and J 7 bases; nucleotides not matched to a gene: 9. Germline V lookup: CDR1 SEHNR, CDR2 FQNEAQ (reference sequence). This CDR3 spans 16 amino acids. Written as DNA, the CDR3 is TGTGCCAGCAGCTTGCCGGCAGGACTAGCGAACGGGGAGCTGTTTTTT. This gives the protein CASSLPAGLANGELFF. Drawing the rest from reference TRBV7-9 and TRBJ2-2, the complete variable domain is DTGVSQNPRHKITKRGQNVTFRCDPISEHNRLYWYRQTLGQGPEFLTYFQNEAQLEKSRLLSDRFSAERPKGSFSTLEIQRTEQGDSAMYLCASSLPAGLANGELFFGEGSRLTVL.

This clone was recorded only once. This sequence joins TRBV2 and TRBJ2-5, with D tentatively TRBD2 (6 bases). CDR1 and CDR2 from the germline V gene are SNHLY and FYNNEI. V gave up 7 bases and J gave up 5 bases, with 14 bases separating them. This CDR3 region has 13 residues. The CDR3 is CASMWRAGETQYF. In DNA form, the CDR3 reads TGTGCCAGCATGTGGAGGGCGGGGGAGACCCAGTACTTC.

The table lists this clone with a count of one. V and J are TRBV7-2 and TRBJ1-2; D unresolved. This CDR3 spans 13 amino acids. V was cut by 5 bases and J by 4 bases, with 11 bases left in between. CDR1 is SGHTA, CDR2 FQGNSA, per germline. For the CDR3, the DNA is TGTGCCAGCAGCCCCTACGGGGTCTATGGCTACACCTTC. This encodes CASSPYGVYGYTF.